These 25 T cell receptor beta chains were sequenced from one sample in a study of molecular identifiers for immune sequencing clone quantification (dated by TCRdb to between 2017 and 2018). Library method: PCR. Data came from an Illumina HiSeq 4000. TCRdb ran its own pipeline on the public reads, namely fastp trimming at Q25 and MiXCR clone calling, and kept in-frame beta chains. CDR3 protein duplicates are merged, each entry listing the most common genes and DNA. Within this sample are 250,000 to 350,000 distinct CDR3 sequences, with about a fifth of them counted one time only. The top ten clonotypes cover 0.81% of the sample. Sequencing was carried out using naive CD8+ T cells from blood, with Jurkat cell RNA spiked in. Sample cell subset or site, as interpreted from the label and publication: FACS-sorted CD8+CD4-CCR7+CD45RA+ naive T cells. The receptors stem from a human donor in good health. Some libraries in this study had Jurkat cell RNA spiked in.

The sample holds many counts of this clonotype. The rearrangement joins TRBV7-9 to TRBJ2-6; D ambiguous. CDR3 length equals 15 residues. Trimming shortened V by 1 base and J by 4 bases, and 8 bases separated the two germline ends. Germline V gene sequence: CDR1 SEHNR, CDR2 FQNEAQ (reference sequence). This CDR3 is CASSLGLAGANVLTF. In DNA, the CDR3 is TGTGCCAGCAGCTTAGGGCTGGCGGGGGCCAACGTCCTGACTTTC.

This clonotype was detected a few times. This chain links TRBV4-1 with TRBJ2-7, with D tentatively TRBD1 (5 bases). The length of the CDR3 is 14 residues. Germline CDR1 reads MGHRA; CDR2 reads YSYEKL. V was trimmed by 0 bases and J by 3 bases, leaving 9 bases between them. CDR3 sequence: CASSQDRVVYEQYF. The CDR3 DNA sequence: TGCGCCAGCAGCCAAGACAGGGTGGTCTACGAGCAGTACTTC.

A single count supports this clonotype. This may be a read error, as it is one base from a much larger clone. The CDR3 carries no conserved terminal phenylalanine or tryptophan, so it likely arises from a read error. It is unclear where the CDR3 begins or ends on the DNA, so no DNA is shown, and the CDR3 is as TCRdb lists it. The J gene is TRBJ2-7, the V gene TRBV5-5; the table calls TRBD1, which could not be checked here. The CDR3 is made up of 12 amino acids, end residues included. Germline V gene lookup returns CDR1 SGHKS and CDR2 YYEKEE (reference sequence). The CDR3 loop reads CASSFSGTELYL.

A remark on this clonotype: A much larger clone lies a single base off, so this may be a read error. This chain connects TRBV28 to TRBJ1-5; D gene unclear. CDR1 is MDHEN and CDR2 is SYDVKM in the germline V gene. The CDR3 runs to 14 residues. This CDR3 is CASILGRPNQPQHF. CDR3 sequence (DNA): TGTGCCAGCATTTTAGGGAGACCCAATCAGCCCCAGCATTTT.

Notes on this clonotype: A much more abundant neighbour one base away suggests this may be a read error. This sequence joins TRBV12-5 and TRBJ1-1; possibly TRBD1 for D (5 bases). Germline V lookup: CDR1 LGHNT, CDR2 FRNRAP. Trimming left V 5 bases short and J 0 bases short, with 10 bases between. The CDR3 extends over 14 amino acids. CDR3 residues: CASGGDGMNTEAFF. The CDR3 coding sequence is TGTGCTAGTGGTGGGGACGGTATGAACACTGAAGCTTTCTTT.

As for this clonotype: Given a much more abundant clone one base away, this may be a read error. The V gene is TRBV12-3 or TRBV12-4, the J gene TRBJ2-7; tentative D call: TRBD1 (5 bases). The CDR3 runs 15 residues. The V and J ends lost 2 bases and 6 bases respectively, with 17 bases between them. As DNA, the CDR3 is TGTGCCAGCAGTTTATGGGAAACAGGTAGCCGCGAGCAGTACTTC. It translates to CASSLWETGSREQYF.

This clonotype has a count of ten or more. The chain joins TRBV7-8 to TRBJ2-7; no clear D. CDR3 length equals 15 residues. Trimming stripped 6 bases from V and 2 bases from J, with 17 bases between. Germline V gene data show CDR1 as SGHVS and CDR2 as FQNEAQ. CDR3 coding DNA: TGTGCCAGCAGACCTGTCCCCAGTCTAACCTACGAGCAGTACTTC. Translating it yields CASRPVPSLTYEQYF.

This clonotype was recorded at least ten times. One junction end does not reproduce the germline sequence, and a read error may be involved. The V call is TRBV7-9, the J call TRBJ2-3; D is possibly TRBD2 (6 bases). Germline V gives CDR1 SEHNR, CDR2 FQNEAQ (reference sequence). The CDR3 contains 14 residues. The CDR3 region is CASSIADTTDTQYF. DNA for the CDR3: TGTGCCAGCAGCATAGCGGATACCACAGATACGCAGTATTTT. Using reference TRBV7-9 and TRBJ2-3 for the parts outside the CDR3, the full variable domain is DTGVSQNPRHKITKRGQNVTFRCDPISEHNRLYWYRQTLGQGPEFLTYFQNEAQLEKSRLLSDRFSAERPKGSFSTLEIQRTEQGDSAMYLCASSIADTTDTQYFGPGTRLTVL.

Concerning this clonotype: It may be a read error: a sequence one base away is much more abundant. The genes are TRBV6-1 and TRBJ2-7, with 8 positions matching TRBD2. The CDR3 is 16 residues long. Germline CDR1 reads MNHNS; CDR2 reads SASEGT. The chain's CDR3 is CASSEGLSGSIYERYF. CDR3 bases: TGTGCCAGCAGTGAAGGTTTGAGCGGGAGTATTTACGAGCGGTACTTC.

As concerns this clonotype: Being one base from a much bigger clone, this may be a read error. The chain links TRBV9 to TRBJ2-3; 7 nucleotides align to TRBD2. The CDR3 has 14 amino acids. Germline V lookup: CDR1 SGDLS, CDR2 YYNGEE. CDR3 coding DNA: TGTGCCACCAGCCCCAGCGGGGGCACAGATACGCAGTATTTT. Protein product: CATSPSGGTDTQYF.

This clonotype came up many times. V gene TRBV24-1 combines with J gene TRBJ2-1; 7 nucleotides match TRBD2. J lost 0 bases, V lost 7 bases, and 5 bases had no gene match. CDR3 size: 15 residues. Germline CDR1 is KGHDR and CDR2 is SFDVKD. DNA for the CDR3: TGTGCCACCAGCCCGGGACTAAGCTCCTACAATGAGCAGTTCTTC. Residues: CATSPGLSSYNEQFF.

Ten or more counts support this clonotype. The chain couples TRBV7-9 to TRBJ1-1; D uncertain. CDR1 and CDR2 from the germline V gene are SEHNR and FQNEAQ (reference sequence). The CDR3 has 12 amino acids. CDR3 region: CALREMNTEAFF. CDR3 DNA: TGTGCTCTTCGGGAGATGAACACTGAAGCTTTCTTT. Drawing the rest from reference TRBV7-9 and TRBJ1-1, the complete variable domain is DTGVSQNPRHKITKRGQNVTFRCDPISEHNRLYWYRQTLGQGPEFLTYFQNEAQLEKSRLLSDRFSAERPKGSFSTLEIQRTEQGDSAMYLCALREMNTEAFFGQGTRLTVV.

This clonotype was counted at least ten times. The chain couples TRBV11-2 to TRBJ2-5, with D perhaps TRBD2 (5 bases). Germline V lookup: CDR1 SGHAT, CDR2 FQNNGV. The CDR3 consists of 15 residues. Trimming shortened V by 5 bases and J by 3 bases, and 16 bases separated the two germline ends. In DNA form, the CDR3 reads TGTGCCAGCAGCGCCTCCCTAGCAACGGAAGAGACCCAGTACTTC. It yields the protein CASSASLATEETQYF. Together with reference TRBV11-2 and TRBJ2-5, the CDR3 gives the full variable domain: EAGVAQSPRYKIIEKRQSVAFWCNPISGHATLYWYQQILGQGPKLLIQFQNNGVVDDSQLPKDRFSAERLKGVDSTLKIQPAKLEDSAVYLCASSASLATEETQYFGPGTRLLVL.

Notes on this clonotype: Possible read error: a much larger clone is one base away. The gene calls are TRBV24-1 and TRBJ1-1; 9 bases map to TRBD1. In germline, CDR1 is KGHDR, CDR2 SFDVKD. CDR3 length: 15 amino acids. The CDR3: CAASAKGQGLTEAFF. The DNA of the CDR3 is TGTGCCGCCAGTGCCAAAGGACAGGGGCTCACTGAAGCTTTCTTT.

The chain's CDR3 is CASSATNPSYEQYF. CDR3 bases: TGTGCCAGCAGTGCGACAAACCCATCCTACGAGCAGTACTTC. The chain is built from TRBV6-2 or TRBV6-3 and TRBJ2-7; D remains ambiguous. Germline lookup yields CDR1 MNHEY and CDR2 SVGEGT. The V end lost 5 bases, the J end lost 1 base, and 12 bases lay between the germline ends. This CDR3 region has 14 residues.

This clonotype came up many times. V is TRBV24-1 and J is TRBJ1-5; D is ambiguous. This CDR3 is built from 19 residues. Germline V lookup: CDR1 KGHDR, CDR2 SFDVKD. V was pared by 3 bases and J by 0 bases, with 20 bases between. The CDR3 here is CATSDTQQPRRVSNQPQHF. The CDR3 DNA reads as TGTGCCACCAGTGATACTCAGCAGCCACGGCGTGTTAGCAATCAGCCCCAGCATTTT.

This sequence joins TRBV3-1 and TRBJ1-5, with a weak D call TRBD1 (6 bases). The CDR3 runs to 20 residues. Germline V gene sequence: CDR1 LGHDT, CDR2 YNNKEL (reference sequence). V was cut by 0 bases and J by 7 bases, with 28 bases left in between. The CDR3 sequence is CASSQDPFDTGRSSGQPQHF. In nucleotides, the CDR3 is TGTGCCAGCAGCCAAGATCCATTCGATACAGGGCGCTCCTCGGGGCAGCCCCAGCATTTT. Using reference TRBV3-1 and TRBJ1-5 for the parts outside the CDR3, the full variable domain is DTAVSQTPKYLVTQMGNDKSIKCEQNLGHDTMYWYKQDSKKFLKIMFSYNNKELIINETVPNRFSPKSPDKAHLNLHINSLELGDSAVYFCASSQDPFDTGRSSGQPQHFGDGTRLSIL.

This clonotype was counted ten times or more. The chain employs TRBV6-5 and TRBJ2-2; either TRBD1 or TRBD2 may fit D (7 bases each). The V end was cut by 2 bases, the J end by 5 bases, with 15 bases between. This CDR3 comprises 16 residues. Germline V CDR1 and CDR2: MNHEY, SVGAGI. CDR3 coding DNA: TGTGCCAGCAGTTACCCAGACAGGGAGGGAACCGGGGAGCTGTTTTTT. Translating gives CASSYPDREGTGELFF.

This clonotype has more than one count but fewer than ten. This could be a read error, since a much larger clone is one nucleotide away. As the CDR3 is not closed by the conserved phenylalanine or tryptophan, this likely results from a read error. The CDR3 coding sequence is TGCAGCGGATCGTACACGGGGGGGGAGTTTGATACGCAGTATCTT. This gives the protein CSGSYTGGEFDTQYL. The J gene is TRBJ2-3, the V gene TRBV29-1, with 8 bases lining up with TRBD2. Germline V lookup: CDR1 SQVTM, CDR2 ANQGSEA. This CDR3 region has 15 residues. With V trimmed by 7 bases and J by 6 bases, 15 bases remained unmatched.

This chain connects TRBV11-3 to TRBJ2-1, with 14 bases that match TRBD2. The CDR3 consists of 19 residues. Per germline, CDR1 SGHNT and CDR2 YENEEA. V lost 1 base and J lost 4; bases outside the gene matches: 9. The CDR3 sequence is CASSLAPGTSGSSYNEQFF. DNA of the CDR3: TGTGCCAGCAGCTTAGCCCCCGGGACTAGCGGGAGTTCTTACAATGAGCAGTTCTTC.

This clonotype has ten or more counts. The rearrangement uses TRBV7-6 and TRBJ1-6; D gene uncertain. Trimming removed 4 bases from V and 0 bases from J, with 10 bases in between. Germline V gene data show CDR1 as SGHVS and CDR2 as FNYEAQ. This CDR3 is 16 amino acids long. The CDR3 bases are TGTGCCAGCAGCTCCGAGCAAAGCTCCTATAATTCACCCCTCCACTTT. Translation gives CASSSEQSSYNSPLHF.

Notes on this clonotype: A read error may explain this, as a much larger clone is one base away. The CDR3, as DNA: TGTGCCAGCGGCTTAGAGACTAGCGGGTTTTTGGATACGCAGTATTTT. Translation: CASGLETSGFLDTQYF. V gene TRBV7-2 combines with J gene TRBJ2-3, with TRBD2 matching 10 bases. There are 16 residues in the CDR3. Germline CDR1 and CDR2: SGHTA and FQGNSA.

Turning to this clonotype: With a much larger clone just one base away, this may be a read error. The chain uses TRBV7-9 and TRBJ2-1; either TRBD1 or TRBD2 may fit D (6 bases each). CDR1 and CDR2 (germline): SEHNR, FQNEAQ (reference sequence). The CDR3 covers 17 residues. V lost 1 base and J 0 bases, leaving 13 bases between the germline ends. This CDR3 is CASSLGRGASSYNEQFF. The DNA for the CDR3 is TGTGCCAGCAGCTTAGGGAGGGGGGCGAGCTCCTACAATGAGCAGTTCTTC. Based on the CDR3 plus reference TRBV7-9 and TRBJ2-1, the full variable domain is DTGVSQNPRHKITKRGQNVTFRCDPISEHNRLYWYRQTLGQGPEFLTYFQNEAQLEKSRLLSDRFSAERPKGSFSTLEIQRTEQGDSAMYLCASSLGRGASSYNEQFFGPGTRLTVL.

This clonotype has at least ten counts. The chain couples TRBV7-9 to TRBJ1-3, with D tentatively TRBD1 (6 bases). Germline V CDR1 and CDR2: SEHNR, FQNEAQ (reference sequence). V was clipped by 10 bases and J by 0 bases, with 13 bases between them. The CDR3 has 14 residues. CDR3 residues: CATPGQLSGNTIYF. As DNA, the CDR3 is TGTGCCACCCCGGGACAACTCTCTGGAAACACCATATATTTT.

This clonotype has ten or more counts. The chain recombines TRBV28 with TRBJ2-7; 8 positions agree with TRBD2. The V segment lost 8 bases and the J segment 3 bases; nucleotides outside the gene matches: 9. Germline CDR1 and CDR2: MDHEN and SYDVKM. This CDR3 has 14 residues. The CDR3 reads CASSEASGFYEQYF. CDR3 sequence (DNA): TGTGCCAGCTCGGAGGCTAGCGGGTTCTACGAGCAGTACTTC.